Listed below are T cell receptor beta chains from one sample, sequenced in a study of Tregs in tolerant kidney transplant recipients. Sequenced by immunoSEQ multiplex PCR; TCRdb stores in-frame clones only, minus some. Of about 83,000 clones in the sample, roughly 98% were seen once. Here the sequenced sample was CD4+ T cells from blood, taken before the transplant. The receptor set was obtained from a human donor who received a combined kidney and bone marrow transplant. The CDR3 runs from the conserved cysteine through the conserved F or W. D genes are given only for firm matches. The listing skips clone size in some rows; elsewhere it reads once, few, many or a size class.

clone size	J gene	D gene	V gene	CDR3 protein	CDR3 DNA
-	TRBJ1-4	TRBD1	TRBV19	CASANRDRREKLFF	TGTGCCAGTGCTAACCGGGACAGGCGAGAAAAACTGTTTTTT
-	TRBJ2-5	TRBD2	TRBV4-2	CASSQEVAGGPETQYF	TGTGCCAGCAGCCAAGAGGTAGCGGGGGGCCCGGAGACCCAGTACTTC
once	TRBJ1-5	-	TRBV11-3	CASSLVRQGEQPQHF	TGTGCCAGCAGCTTAGTTCGGCAGGGTGAACAGCCCCAGCATTTT
-	TRBJ1-3	-	TRBV19	CASSQSQGNTIYF	TGTGCCAGTAGCCAGTCACAGGGAAACACCATATATTTT
once	TRBJ1-1	-	TRBV5-1	CASSPNMDRNTEAFF	TGCGCCAGCAGCCCAAATATGGACAGGAACACTGAAGCTTTCTTT
-	TRBJ1-1	-	TRBV6-5	CASSYSWANTEAFF	TGTGCCAGCAGTTACTCGTGGGCGAACACTGAAGCTTTCTTT
-	TRBJ2-2	TRBD1	TRBV9	CASSVEQGANTGELFF	TGTGCCAGCAGCGTAGAGCAGGGGGCGAACACCGGGGAGCTGTTTTTT
-	TRBJ2-1	TRBD2	TRBV7-8	CASSLGAGGLRGEQFF	TGTGCCAGCAGCTTAGGAGCGGGAGGGTTAAGGGGGGAGCAGTTCTTC
-	TRBJ2-3	-	TRBV14	CASGRSDTQYF	TGTGCCAGCGGGAGGTCAGATACGCAGTATTTT
once	TRBJ2-7	-	TRBV2	CASSALSQFGEQYF	TGTGCCAGCAGCGCCCTCTCCCAGTTTGGCGAGCAGTACTTC
-	TRBJ2-7	-	TRBV5-6	CASSLGPGGRTLYEQYF	TGTGCCAGCAGCTTGGGGCCGGGGGGCAGAACCCTCTACGAGCAGTACTTC
-	TRBJ1-4	TRBD1	TRBV5-5	CASSLFKNRGGEKLFF	TGTGCCAGCAGCCTCTTCAAAAACAGGGGTGGTGAAAAACTGTTTTTT
-	TRBJ2-7	-	TRBV7-7	CASSPVHGGEQYF	TGTGCCAGCAGCCCAGTCCATGGCGGCGAGCAGTACTTC
-	TRBJ1-2	-	TRBV19	CASSIPSGADYGYTF	TGTGCCAGTAGTATACCCTCCGGAGCAGACTATGGCTACACCTTC
-	TRBJ2-2	TRBD2	TRBV4-2	CASSQAGGPGELFF	TGTGCCAGCAGCCAAGCGGGGGGGCCCGGGGAGCTGTTTTTT
-	TRBJ2-1	TRBD2	TRBV7-2	CASSYPLAGSSYNEQFF	TGTGCCAGCAGCTACCCATTAGCGGGATCCTCCTACAATGAGCAGTTCTTC
few	TRBJ2-1	-	TRBV7-3	CASSLGASSYNEQFF	TGTGCCAGCAGCTTAGGGGCCTCCTCCTACAATGAGCAGTTCTTC
-	TRBJ1-1	TRBD1	TRBV6-6	CASSRQGAATEAFF	TGTGCCAGCAGTCGACAGGGGGCGGCCACTGAAGCTTTCTTT
-	TRBJ2-6	-	TRBV11-2	CASSPTGLGANVLTF	TGTGCCAGCAGCCCCACAGGTCTCGGGGCCAACGTCCTGACTTTC
-	TRBJ2-1	-	TRBV7-3	CASSLGPTYNEQFF	TGTGCCAGCAGCTTGGGCCCGACCTACAATGAGCAGTTCTTC
-	TRBJ1-5	-	TRBV13	CASSLGQGNNQPQHF	TGTGCCAGCAGCTTAGGCCAGGGAAACAATCAGCCCCAGCATTTT
-	TRBJ2-3	-	TRBV14	CASSQGLSKSTDTQYF	TGTGCCAGCAGCCAAGGACTCAGTAAGAGCACAGATACGCAGTATTTT
-	TRBJ2-7	TRBD1	TRBV6-6	CASTNRDRGDEQYF	TGTGCCAGCACTAACCGGGACAGGGGAGACGAGCAGTACTTC
-	TRBJ2-2	TRBD2	TRBV4-2	CASSPLRGTSGNTGELFF	TGTGCCAGCAGCCCCCTGCGTGGGACTAGCGGGAACACCGGGGAGCTGTTTTTT
-	TRBJ1-5	-	TRBV9	CASSRGGSSNQPQHF	TGTGCCAGCAGCCGAGGGGGTTCTAGCAATCAGCCCCAGCATTTT
-	TRBJ2-1	TRBD2	TRBV7-6	CASSLMAGGTYNEQFF	TGTGCCAGCAGCTTAATGGCGGGGGGCACCTACAATGAGCAGTTCTTC
-	TRBJ2-5	-	TRBV2	CASSAQETQYF	TGTGCCAGCAGTGCACAAGAGACCCAGTACTTC
-	TRBJ1-5	-	TRBV30	CAWSVTAGSAPQHF	TGTGCCTGGAGTGTGACAGCGGGTAGCGCGCCCCAGCATTTT
-	TRBJ1-2	-	TRBV7-9	CASSFEGVRGYTF	TGTGCCAGCAGCTTTGAGGGGGTGCGGGGCTACACCTTC
-	TRBJ1-6	-	TRBV27	CASTYRRPDRLDSPLHF	TGTGCCAGCACCTATAGACGTCCCGACAGGCTCGATTCACCCCTCCACTTT
once	TRBJ2-3	TRBD1	TRBV18	CASSPRPPGTGVDTQYF	TGTGCCAGCTCACCACGGCCCCCCGGGACAGGGGTCGATACGCAGTATTTT
-	TRBJ1-1	-	TRBV5-6	CASSLVGGGEAFF	TGTGCCAGCAGCTTGGTTGGGGGAGGTGAAGCTTTCTTT
-	TRBJ2-1	TRBD2	TRBV30	CAWSYRTQLAGGKLGFF	TGTGCCTGGAGTTATCGGACCCAGCTGGCGGGGGGAAAGTTGGGATTCTTC
-	TRBJ1-1	-	TRBV5-4	CASSFSLSSEAFF	TGTGCCAGCAGCTTTTCTCTCTCGTCGGAAGCTTTCTTT
-	TRBJ1-2	TRBD1	TRBV5-1	CASSATGTGVYGYTF	TGCGCCAGCAGCGCCACCGGGACAGGGGTGTATGGCTACACCTTC
once	TRBJ1-4	TRBD1	TRBV30	CALVRGQENEKLFF	TGTGCCCTGGTCAGGGGACAGGAAAATGAAAAACTGTTTTTT
once	TRBJ2-2	-	TRBV2	CASSLAVNTGELFF	TGTGCCAGCAGTCTAGCAGTTAACACCGGGGAGCTGTTTTTT
once	TRBJ2-1	TRBD2	TRBV5-1	CASSLVAGTVEQFF	TGCGCCAGCAGCTTGGTAGCGGGAACCGTTGAGCAGTTCTTC
-	TRBJ2-2	TRBD1	TRBV2	CASSSGDRGPGELFF	TGTGCCAGCAGTTCCGGGGACAGGGGTCCCGGGGAGCTGTTTTTT
-	TRBJ2-3	TRBD2	TRBV6-1	CASSVTSGDTDTQYF	TGTGCCAGCAGCGTTACTAGCGGGGACACAGATACGCAGTATTTT
once	TRBJ1-3	-	TRBV4-3	CASSHLSVGNTIYF	TGCGCCAGCAGCCATCTTTCTGTCGGAAACACCATATATTTT
-	TRBJ1-1	-	TRBV5-1	CASSLNSGFMNTEAFF	TGCGCCAGCAGCTTGAACAGTGGGTTCATGAACACTGAAGCTTTCTTT
-	TRBJ2-7	-	TRBV28	CASSSGLRQYF	TGTGCCAGCAGTTCAGGGTTAAGGCAGTACTTC
-	TRBJ2-1	TRBD2	TRBV30	CAWSLAGGYSYNEQFF	TGTGCCTGGAGTCTAGCGGGGGGTTACTCCTACAATGAGCAGTTCTTC
-	TRBJ2-7	-	TRBV19	CASSIDREGYEQYF	TGTGCCAGTAGTATAGATAGAGAGGGCTACGAGCAGTACTTC
-	TRBJ2-1	TRBD2	TRBV7-2	CASSLVASGRRNEQFF	TGTGCCAGCAGCTTAGTAGCTAGCGGGAGGCGAAATGAGCAGTTCTTC
-	TRBJ2-1	-	TRBV5-1	CASSFFKSDYNEQFF	TGCGCCAGCAGCTTTTTCAAGAGCGACTACAATGAGCAGTTCTTC
-	TRBJ2-1	TRBD2	TRBV2	CASSPTSGRASEQFF	TGTGCCAGCAGTCCGACTAGCGGGAGGGCCAGTGAGCAGTTCTTC
-	TRBJ2-1	-	TRBV19	CASSIGQNNEQFF	TGTGCCAGTAGTATAGGTCAGAACAATGAGCAGTTCTTC
-	TRBJ2-3	-	TRBV7-2	CASSLGLSTDTQYF	TGTGCCAGCAGCCTAGGACTGAGCACAGATACGCAGTATTTT
-	TRBJ2-5	TRBD1	TRBV5-1	CASSLVGQGALGAETQYF	TGCGCCAGCAGCTTGGTGGGACAGGGGGCATTGGGGGCGGAGACCCAGTACTTC
once	TRBJ1-1	-	TRBV7-2	CASSVRTLNTEAFF	TGTGCCAGCAGCGTTCGGACATTGAACACTGAAGCTTTCTTT
-	TRBJ2-3	-	TRBV19	CASSTSGVLSTDTQYF	TGTGCCAGTAGTACTTCAGGGGTTCTGAGCACAGATACGCAGTATTTT
-	TRBJ2-1	TRBD2	TRBV25-1	CASNRAGTSGNEQFF	TGTGCCAGCAATAGGGCCGGGACTAGCGGGAATGAGCAGTTCTTC
-	TRBJ2-2	TRBD1	TRBV30	CAGLGQEFTGELFF	TGTGCCGGCTTGGGACAGGAGTTTACCGGGGAGCTGTTTTTT
-	TRBJ1-2	-	TRBV30	CAWSAPGGGYTF	TGTGCCTGGAGTGCCCCAGGAGGTGGCTACACCTTC
-	TRBJ2-5	TRBD2	TRBV5-4	CASSQTSGGAGETQYF	TGTGCCAGCAGCCAGACTAGCGGGGGAGCAGGGGAGACCCAGTACTTC
-	TRBJ1-4	-	TRBV10-1	CASGGAGEKLFF	TGCGCCAGCGGTGGGGCGGGGGAAAAACTGTTTTTT
-	TRBJ2-1	-	TRBV27	CASSQTYAPTREQFF	TGTGCCAGCAGTCAGACTTACGCCCCTACTAGGGAGCAGTTCTTC
-	TRBJ2-1	TRBD2	TRBV19	CASKQTSGQGGNEQFF	TGTGCCAGCAAACAGACTAGCGGGCAAGGGGGGAATGAGCAGTTCTTC